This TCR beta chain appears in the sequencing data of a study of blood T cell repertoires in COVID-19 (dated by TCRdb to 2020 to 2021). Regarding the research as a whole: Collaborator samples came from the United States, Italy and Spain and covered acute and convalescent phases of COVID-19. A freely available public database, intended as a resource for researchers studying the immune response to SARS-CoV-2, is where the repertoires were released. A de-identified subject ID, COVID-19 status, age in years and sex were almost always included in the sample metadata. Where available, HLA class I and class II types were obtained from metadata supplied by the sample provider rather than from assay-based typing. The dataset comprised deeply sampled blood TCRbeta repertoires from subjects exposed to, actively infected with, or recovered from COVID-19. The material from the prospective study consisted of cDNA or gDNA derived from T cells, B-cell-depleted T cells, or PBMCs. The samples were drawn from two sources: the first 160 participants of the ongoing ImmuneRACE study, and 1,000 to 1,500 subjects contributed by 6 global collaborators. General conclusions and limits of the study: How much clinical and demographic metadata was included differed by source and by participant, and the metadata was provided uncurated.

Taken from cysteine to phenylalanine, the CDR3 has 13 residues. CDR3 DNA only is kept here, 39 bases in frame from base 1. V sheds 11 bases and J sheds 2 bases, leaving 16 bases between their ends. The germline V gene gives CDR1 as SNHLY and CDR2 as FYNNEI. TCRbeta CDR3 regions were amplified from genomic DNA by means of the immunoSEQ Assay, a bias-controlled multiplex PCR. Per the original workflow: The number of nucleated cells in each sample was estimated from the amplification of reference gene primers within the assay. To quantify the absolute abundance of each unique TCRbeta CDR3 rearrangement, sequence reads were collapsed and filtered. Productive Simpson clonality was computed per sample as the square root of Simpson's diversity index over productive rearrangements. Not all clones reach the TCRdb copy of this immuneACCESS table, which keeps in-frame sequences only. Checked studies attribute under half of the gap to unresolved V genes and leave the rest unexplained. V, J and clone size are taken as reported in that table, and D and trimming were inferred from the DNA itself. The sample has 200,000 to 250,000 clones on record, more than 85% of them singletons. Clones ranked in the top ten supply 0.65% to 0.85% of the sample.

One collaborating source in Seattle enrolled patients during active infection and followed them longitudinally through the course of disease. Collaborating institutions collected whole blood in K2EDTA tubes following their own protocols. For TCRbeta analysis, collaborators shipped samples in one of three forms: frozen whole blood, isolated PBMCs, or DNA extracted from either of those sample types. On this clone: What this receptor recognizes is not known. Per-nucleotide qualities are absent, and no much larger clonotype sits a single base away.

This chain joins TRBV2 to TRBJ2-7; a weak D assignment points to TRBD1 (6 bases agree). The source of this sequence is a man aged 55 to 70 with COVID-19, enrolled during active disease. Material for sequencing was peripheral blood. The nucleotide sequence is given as TGTGCCCAAACCCAGAACAGGGCCTACGAGCAGTACTTC. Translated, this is CAQTQNRAYEQYF.